The present entry profiles one TCR beta chain with its context. These data originate in a study of T cell changes during pregnancy in multiple sclerosis. Only in-frame clones appear in the TCRdb table, and some are missing; sequencing was by immunoSEQ multiplex PCR. This table holds about 84,000 clones, approximately 95% found once. Sequenced material: peripheral blood, taken in the second trimester of pregnancy. The clonotype originates from a female donor in good health, enrolled as a control in a pregnancy study.

The CDR3 DNA follows: TGCAGCGTTGAAAGGCAGGCTAACACCGGGGAGCTGTTTTTT. This translates into CSVERQANTGELFF. The gene calls are TRBV29-1 and TRBJ2-2; the D is unclear. CDR3 size: 14 residues. V was cut by 2 bases and J by 2 bases, with 9 bases left in between. Germline V gives CDR1 SQVTM, CDR2 ANQGSEA.